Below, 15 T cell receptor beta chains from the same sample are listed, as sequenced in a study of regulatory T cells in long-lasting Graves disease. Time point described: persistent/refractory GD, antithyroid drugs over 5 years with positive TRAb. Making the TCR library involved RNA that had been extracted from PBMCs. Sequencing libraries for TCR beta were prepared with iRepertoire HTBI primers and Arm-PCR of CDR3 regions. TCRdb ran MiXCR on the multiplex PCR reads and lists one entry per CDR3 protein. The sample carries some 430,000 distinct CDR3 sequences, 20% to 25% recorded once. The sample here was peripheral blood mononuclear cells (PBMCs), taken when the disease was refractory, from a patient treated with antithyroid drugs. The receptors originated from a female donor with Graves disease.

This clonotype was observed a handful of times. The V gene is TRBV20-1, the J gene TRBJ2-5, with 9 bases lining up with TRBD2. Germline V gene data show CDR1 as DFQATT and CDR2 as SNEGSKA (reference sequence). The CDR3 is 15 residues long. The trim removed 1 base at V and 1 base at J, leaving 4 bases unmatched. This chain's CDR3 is CSARGRGGVQETQYF. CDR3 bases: TGCAGTGCTAGAGGCCGCGGGGGGGTCCAAGAGACCCAGTACTTC.

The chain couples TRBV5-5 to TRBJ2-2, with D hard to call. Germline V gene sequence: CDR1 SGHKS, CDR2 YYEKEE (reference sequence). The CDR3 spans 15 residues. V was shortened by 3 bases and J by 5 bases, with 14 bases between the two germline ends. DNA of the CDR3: TGTGCCAGCAGCTCAACGTATGGATGGACCGGGGAGCTGTTTTTT. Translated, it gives CASSSTYGWTGELFF.

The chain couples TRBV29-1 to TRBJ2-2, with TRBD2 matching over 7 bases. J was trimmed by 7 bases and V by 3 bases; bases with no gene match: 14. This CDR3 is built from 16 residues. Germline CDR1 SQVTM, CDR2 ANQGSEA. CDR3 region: CSVEPSGRGVVGELFF. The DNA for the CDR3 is TGCAGCGTTGAGCCTTCGGGACGGGGGGTTGTCGGGGAGCTGTTTTTT.

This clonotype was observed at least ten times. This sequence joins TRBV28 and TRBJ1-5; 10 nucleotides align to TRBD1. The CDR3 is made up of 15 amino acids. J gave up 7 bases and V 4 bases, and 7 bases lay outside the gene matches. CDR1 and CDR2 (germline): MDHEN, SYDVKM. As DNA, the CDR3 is TGTGCCAGCAGTTCCCCGGACAGGGGGAACCAGCCCCAGCATTTT. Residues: CASSSPDRGNQPQHF.

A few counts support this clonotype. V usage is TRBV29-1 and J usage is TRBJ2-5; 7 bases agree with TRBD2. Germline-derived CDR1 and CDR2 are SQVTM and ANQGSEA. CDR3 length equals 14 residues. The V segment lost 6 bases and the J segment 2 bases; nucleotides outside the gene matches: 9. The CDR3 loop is CSVLGGTAQETQYF. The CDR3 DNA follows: TGCAGCGTGCTGGGGGGGACCGCACAAGAGACCCAGTACTTC. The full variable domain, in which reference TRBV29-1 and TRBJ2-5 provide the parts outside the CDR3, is SAVISQKPSRDICQRGTSLTIQCQVDSQVTMMFWYRQQPGQSLTLIATANQGSEATYESGFVIDKFPISRPNLTFSTLTVSNMSPEDSSIYLCSVLGGTAQETQYFGPGTRLLVL.

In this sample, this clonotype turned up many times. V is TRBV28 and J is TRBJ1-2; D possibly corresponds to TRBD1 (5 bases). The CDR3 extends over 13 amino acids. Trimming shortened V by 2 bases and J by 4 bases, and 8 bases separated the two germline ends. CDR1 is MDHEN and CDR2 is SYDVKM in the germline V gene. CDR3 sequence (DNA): TGTGCCAGCAGTTTACGACAGTTCTATGGCTACACCTTC. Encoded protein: CASSLRQFYGYTF.

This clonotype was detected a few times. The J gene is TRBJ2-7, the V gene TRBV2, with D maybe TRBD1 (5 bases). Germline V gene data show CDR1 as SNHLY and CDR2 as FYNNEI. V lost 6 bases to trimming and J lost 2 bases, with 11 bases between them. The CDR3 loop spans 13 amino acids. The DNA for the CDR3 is TGTGCCAGCAGGGGGCAGCGAACCTACGAGCAGTACTTC. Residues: CASRGQRTYEQYF.

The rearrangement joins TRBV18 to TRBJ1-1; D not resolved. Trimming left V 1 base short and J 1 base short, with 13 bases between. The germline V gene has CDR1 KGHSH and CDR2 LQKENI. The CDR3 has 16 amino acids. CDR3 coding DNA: TGTGCCAGCTCACCACGGGCCGGGGATGGGAACACTGAAGCTTTCTTT. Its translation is CASSPRAGDGNTEAFF.

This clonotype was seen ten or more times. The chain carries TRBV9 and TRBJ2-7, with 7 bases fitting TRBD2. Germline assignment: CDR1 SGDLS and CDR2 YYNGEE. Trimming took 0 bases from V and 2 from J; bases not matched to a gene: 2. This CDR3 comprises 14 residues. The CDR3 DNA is TGTGCCAGCAGCGTAGGCGGGGGAACCTACGAGCAGTACTTC. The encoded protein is CASSVGGGTYEQYF.

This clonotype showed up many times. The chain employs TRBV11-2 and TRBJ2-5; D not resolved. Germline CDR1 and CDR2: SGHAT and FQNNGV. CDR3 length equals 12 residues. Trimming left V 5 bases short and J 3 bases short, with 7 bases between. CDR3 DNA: TGTGCCAGCAGCCCTGGCGAAGAGACCCAGTACTTC. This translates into CASSPGEETQYF.

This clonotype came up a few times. CDR3 DNA: TGCGCCAGCAGCTTGGGCGTCCGGGGATCGAGCGAGCAGTACTTC. Translated: CASSLGVRGSSEQYF. This chain links TRBV5-1 with TRBJ2-7; a weak D match, TRBD2 (5 bases). This CDR3 comprises 15 residues. Germline CDR1 is SGHRS and CDR2 is YFSETQ. Trimming took 0 bases from V and 6 from J, leaving 16 bases between them.

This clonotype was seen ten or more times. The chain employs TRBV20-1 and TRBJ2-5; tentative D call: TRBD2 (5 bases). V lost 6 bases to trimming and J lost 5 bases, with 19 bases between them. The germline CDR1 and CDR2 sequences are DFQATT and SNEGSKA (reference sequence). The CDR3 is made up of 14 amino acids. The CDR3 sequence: CSARHRRLGETQYF. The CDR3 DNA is TGCAGTGCACGTCACCGGAGGTTGGGGGAGACCCAGTACTTC.

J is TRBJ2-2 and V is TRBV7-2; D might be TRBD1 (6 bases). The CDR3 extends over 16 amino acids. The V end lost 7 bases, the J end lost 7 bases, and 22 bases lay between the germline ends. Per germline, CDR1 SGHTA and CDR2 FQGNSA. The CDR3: CASTVPPQGLVGELFF. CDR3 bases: TGTGCCAGCACCGTGCCACCTCAGGGGTTGGTCGGGGAGCTGTTTTTT.

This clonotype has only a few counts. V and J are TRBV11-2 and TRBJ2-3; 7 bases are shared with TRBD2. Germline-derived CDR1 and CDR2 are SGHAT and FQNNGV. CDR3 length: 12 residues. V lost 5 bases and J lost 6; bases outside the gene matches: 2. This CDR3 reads CASSPGRDTQYF. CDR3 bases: TGTGCCAGCAGCCCCGGGAGGGATACGCAGTATTTT.

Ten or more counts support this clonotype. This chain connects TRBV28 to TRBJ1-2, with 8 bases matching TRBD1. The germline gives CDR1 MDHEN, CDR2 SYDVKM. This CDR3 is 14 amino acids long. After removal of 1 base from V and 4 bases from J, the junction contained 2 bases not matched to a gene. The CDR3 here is CASSLSDRGYGYTF. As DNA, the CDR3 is TGTGCCAGCAGTTTATCCGACAGGGGCTATGGCTACACCTTC.